This T cell receptor beta chain appears in the sequencing data of a study of PD-1 and CTLA-4 blockade in melanoma. Clones were read by immunoSEQ multiplex PCR, and TCRdb kept only the in-frame ones, dropping some. The table shows fewer than 35,000 clones, with about 88% occurring only once. The CDR3 totals 16 residues. Germline CDR1 SGHTA, CDR2 FQGNSA. V lost 4 bases, J lost 5 bases, and 17 bases lay in between. V gene TRBV7-2 combines with J gene TRBJ1-4, with D tentatively TRBD1 (6 bases). The starting material was CD8+ T cells from peripheral blood, obtained from a patient given anti-PD-1 treatment. The sequence was collected from a human donor with melanoma. CDR3 protein: CASSSKGGTTNEKLFF. The CDR3 region has the DNA TGTGCCAGCAGCTCCAAGGGGGGGACGACAAATGAAAAACTGTTTTTT.